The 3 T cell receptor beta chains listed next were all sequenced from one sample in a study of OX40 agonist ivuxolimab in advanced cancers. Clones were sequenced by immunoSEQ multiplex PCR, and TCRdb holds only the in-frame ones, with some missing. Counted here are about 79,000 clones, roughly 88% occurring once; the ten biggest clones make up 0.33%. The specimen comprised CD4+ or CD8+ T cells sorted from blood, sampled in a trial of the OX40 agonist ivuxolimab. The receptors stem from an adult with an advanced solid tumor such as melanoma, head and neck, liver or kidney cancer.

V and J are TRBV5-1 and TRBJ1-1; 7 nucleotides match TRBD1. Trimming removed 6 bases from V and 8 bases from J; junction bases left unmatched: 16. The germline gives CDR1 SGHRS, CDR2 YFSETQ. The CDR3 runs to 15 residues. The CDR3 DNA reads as TGCGCCAGCACCCTGAACACTGACAGGGTCGGGGAAGCTTTCTTT. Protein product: CASTLNTDRVGEAFF. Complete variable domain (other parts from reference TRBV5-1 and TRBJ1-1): KAGVTQTPRYLIKTRGQQVTLSCSPISGHRSVSWYQQTPGQGLQFLFEYFSETQRNKGNFPGRFSGRQFSNSRSEMNVSTLELGDSALYLCASTLNTDRVGEAFFGQGTRLTVV.

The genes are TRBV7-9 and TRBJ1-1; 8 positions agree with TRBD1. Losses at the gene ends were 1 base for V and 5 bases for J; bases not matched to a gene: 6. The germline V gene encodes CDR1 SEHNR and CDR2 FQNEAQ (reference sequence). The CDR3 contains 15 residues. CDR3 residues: CASSLGDRQRTEAFF. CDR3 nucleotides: TGTGCCAGCAGCTTAGGGGACAGGCAGAGGACTGAAGCTTTCTTT.

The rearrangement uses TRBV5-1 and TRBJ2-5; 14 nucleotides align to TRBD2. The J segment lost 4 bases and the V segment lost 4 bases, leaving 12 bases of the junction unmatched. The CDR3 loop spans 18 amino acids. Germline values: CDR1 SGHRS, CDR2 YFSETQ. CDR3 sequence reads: CASSPGTSGGRLVETQYF. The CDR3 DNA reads TGCGCCAGCAGCCCCGGGACTAGCGGGGGACGGCTGGTAGAGACCCAGTACTTC.